These T cell receptor beta chains were read from a single sample in a study of beta chain features in type 1 diabetes. Assay: immunoSEQ multiplex PCR; the TCRdb copy retains only in-frame clones and omits some. Altogether 250,000 to 300,000 clones are present, 24% being singletons, with the ten largest covering 0.012%. The sequenced sample was naive CD4+ T cells from blood. These receptor sequences come from a woman in her 30s with type 1 diabetes. CDR3s include the opening cysteine and the closing phenylalanine or tryptophan. The D gene is left open where the match is weak. Clone size is not always given. Where it is, it says once, few, many or a class for expanded clones.

>TRBV4-1|few|TRBJ2-3|.
CASSLTRTPDTQYF
TGCGCCAGCAGCCTCACTAGGACGCCAGATACGCAGTATTTT
>TRBV23-1|few|TRBJ2-2|.
CASSRTPPRGATGELFF
TGCGCCAGCAGTCGCACACCCCCCAGGGGTGCCACCGGGGAGCTGTTTTTT
>TRBV6-6|.|TRBJ2-3|TRBD2
CASSSGTSLDTQYF
TGTGCCAGCAGTTCTGGGACTAGTCTCGATACGCAGTATTTT
>TRBV10-3|.|TRBJ2-1|.
CAISRSGNEQFF
TGTGCCATCAGTAGGAGCGGCAATGAGCAGTTCTTC
>TRBV2|few|TRBJ2-7|TRBD1
CASSASRDSEQYF
TGTGCCAGCAGTGCGTCCAGGGACAGCGAGCAGTACTTC
>TRBV29-1|few|TRBJ1-2|TRBD1
CSVEERGLRGYTF
TGCAGCGTTGAAGAAAGGGGGCTGAGGGGCTACACCTTC
>TRBV7-6|.|TRBJ2-1|TRBD1
CASSAKTGDGEQFF
TGTGCCAGCAGCGCCAAGACAGGGGATGGAGAGCAGTTCTTC
>TRBV18|.|TRBJ2-1|.
CASSEENEQFF
TGTGCCAGCTCAGAGGAGAATGAGCAGTTCTTC
>TRBV30|few|TRBJ2-1|TRBD2
CAWSHRLGREEHSYNEQFF
TGTGCCTGGAGTCACCGGTTGGGGCGGGAGGAGCACTCCTACAATGAGCAGTTCTTC
>TRBV30|.|TRBJ1-5|.
CAWSKGDYSNQPQHF
TGTGCCTGGAGTAAGGGGGACTATAGCAATCAGCCCCAGCATTTT
>TRBV27|few|TRBJ1-2|TRBD1
CASRAGTASYYGYTF
TGTGCCAGCAGAGCCGGGACAGCTTCTTACTATGGCTACACCTTC
>TRBV28|.|TRBJ2-5|.
CASRGTTQETQYF
TGTGCCAGCAGAGGGACAACGCAAGAGACCCAGTACTTC
>TRBV5-1|few|TRBJ1-1|TRBD1
CASSATGEAFF
TGCGCCAGCAGCGCGACAGGGGAAGCTTTCTTT